Presented here are 21 T cell receptor beta chains from one specimen sequenced in a study of T-cell reconstitution after alpha-beta-depleted transplantation in children. Unique molecular identifiers were incorporated during preparation of the TCRbeta library. Each CDR3 protein gets one entry after TCRdb re-called the PCR reads with MiXCR. The top ten hold around 15% of the sample, which has about 460,000 distinct CDR3 sequences, approximately 10% seen once. The input for sequencing was PBMCs, mostly from graft donor cells, taken 180 days after TCRalphabeta/CD19-depleted stem cell transplant. These receptors originate from a female patient between 2 and 15 years old who had a stem cell transplant for aplastic anemia, so the T cells may come from the graft donor.

This chain links TRBV4-1 with TRBJ2-4; D is ambiguous. Trimming took off 0 bases at V and 0 bases at J, with 21 bases between the two ends. CDR3 size: 20 residues. Germline values: CDR1 MGHRA, CDR2 YSYEKL. The CDR3 is CASSQDLWVDSLQAKNIQYF. The CDR3 DNA reads as TGCGCCAGCAGCCAAGATCTGTGGGTGGATTCGCTCCAAGCCAAAAACATTCAGTACTTC.

This chain links TRBV2 with TRBJ1-5; weak D call: TRBD1 (6 bases). V gave up 8 bases and J gave up 10 bases, with 15 bases separating them. The CDR3 is 12 amino acids. In germline, CDR1 is SNHLY, CDR2 FYNNEI. The CDR3 sequence is CASRFGGLPQHF. The DNA for the CDR3 is TGTGCCAGCCGATTTGGGGGCCTTCCCCAGCATTTT.

The rearrangement uses TRBV28 and TRBJ2-3; the match to TRBD2 covers 9 bases. V was clipped by 1 base and J by 5 bases; unmatched bases: 4. Germline loops: CDR1 MDHEN, CDR2 SYDVKM. The CDR3 extends over 15 amino acids. Here the CDR3 DNA reads TGTGCCAGCAGTTTATTGGCGGGAGGGCAAGATACGCAGTATTTT. As protein: CASSLLAGGQDTQYF.

The V call is TRBV20-1, the J call TRBJ2-7; 11 nucleotides agree with TRBD1. V lost 7 bases and J lost 2; bases outside the gene matches: 13. Germline loops: CDR1 DFQATT, CDR2 SNEGSKA (reference sequence). The CDR3 has 16 residues. CDR3 nucleotide sequence: TGCAGTGGCTCCCGGACAGGGGGCGACTGGGCCTACGAGCAGTACTTC. It translates to CSGSRTGGDWAYEQYF.

This clonotype was observed a handful of times. The rearrangement uses TRBV6-5 and TRBJ2-5; perhaps TRBD2 as D (6 bases). Trimming pared 3 bases from V and 0 bases from J, leaving 8 bases between. Looked up from germline, CDR1 is MNHEY and CDR2 is SVGAGI. The CDR3 contains 14 residues. The CDR3 nucleotides read TGTGCCAGCAGTTATGGGAGGTACCAAGAGACCCAGTACTTC. Its translation: CASSYGRYQETQYF.

This clonotype was seen more than once but under ten times. This rearrangement joins TRBV20-1 to TRBJ2-7; 9 bases match TRBD2. Germline CDR1 DFQATT, CDR2 SNEGSKA (reference sequence). The CDR3 runs 14 residues. The ends lost 0 bases at V and 3 bases at J; junction bases unmatched: 3. The CDR3 nucleotides are TGCAGTGCTAGAGAGTATAGCGGGAGCTACGAGCAGTACTTC. Encoded protein: CSAREYSGSYEQYF.

The chain carries TRBV11-2 and TRBJ2-3; 10 nucleotides agree with TRBD2. The CDR3 runs to 19 residues. Germline loops: CDR1 SGHAT, CDR2 FQNNGV. J lost 6 bases, V lost 3 bases, and 18 bases had no gene match. DNA for the CDR3: TGTGCCAGCAGCTTTGGGGTGCTAGCGGGAGAAGGTCCATGGGATACGCAGTATTTT. Translated: CASSFGVLAGEGPWDTQYF.

In this sample, this clonotype turned up a few times. This chain joins TRBV28 and TRBJ2-1, with D possibly being TRBD2 (5 bases). The ends were cut back, 3 bases at V and 4 bases at J, with 13 bases in the middle. The CDR3 has 15 amino acids. CDR1 and CDR2 (germline): MDHEN, SYDVKM. In nucleotides, the CDR3 is TGTGCCAGCAGTTTCGGGGTAGCATCATACAATGAGCAGTTCTTC. This gives the protein CASSFGVASYNEQFF.

This chain links TRBV21-1 with TRBJ1-2; the D call in the table, TRBD1, was not verified against the DNA. TRBV21-1 is a listed pseudogene. The CDR3 totals 15 residues. CDR3 region: CASAAGGRVKYGYTF. CDR3 DNA sequence: TGTGCCAGCGCGGCAGGGGGCCGGGTGAAGTATGGCTACACCTTC.

This clonotype appeared many times. The CDR3 nucleotides are TGTGCCAGCAGCTTAGCGAGACCTACCGATACGCAGTATTTT. It encodes CASSLARPTDTQYF. V usage is TRBV7-8 and J usage is TRBJ2-3; D remains unclear. Trimming removed 0 bases at V and 6 bases at J, with 10 bases between. There are 14 residues in the CDR3. Germline CDR1 and CDR2: SGHVS and FQNEAQ. The entire variable domain, with the rest obtained from reference TRBV7-8 and TRBJ2-3, is as follows: GAGVSQSPRYKVAKRGQDVALRCDPISGHVSLFWYQQALGQGPEFLTYFQNEAQLDKSGLPSDRFFAERPEGSVSTLKIQRTQQEDSAVYLCASSLARPTDTQYFGPGTRLTVL.

The chain has TRBV4-3 and TRBJ1-2, with no clear D. Germline V gene data show CDR1 as LGHNA and CDR2 as YSLEER. The CDR3 extends over 14 amino acids. Trimming shortened V by 0 bases and J by 2 bases, and 7 bases separated the two germline ends. CDR3 region: CASSQEGGNYGYTF. For the CDR3, the DNA is TGCGCCAGCAGCCAAGAAGGAGGAAACTATGGCTACACCTTC.

This chain joins TRBV28 and TRBJ2-4; 9 bases align to TRBD1. The J segment lost 6 bases and the V segment lost 6 bases, leaving 3 bases of the junction unmatched. The CDR3 has 13 amino acids. The germline CDR1 and CDR2 sequences are MDHEN and SYDVKM. The DNA for the CDR3 is TGTGCCAGCAGGGGACAGGGCATAAACATTCAGTACTTC. It encodes CASRGQGINIQYF.

This clonotype was recorded many times. V gene TRBV3-1 combines with J gene TRBJ2-2; 9 nucleotides agree with TRBD2. CDR1 and CDR2 from the germline V gene are LGHDT and YNNKEL (reference sequence). V lost 3 bases to trimming and J lost 4 bases; unmatched junction nucleotides: 15. The CDR3 consists of 19 residues. The CDR3 DNA is TGTGCCAGCAGCCATCCCCCGACTAGCGGTCCCTCCCCCACCGGGGAGCTGTTTTTT. Amino acids: CASSHPPTSGPSPTGELFF.

The CDR3 DNA sequence: TGTGCCAGCAGGACAATAAGAACTAGCGGGAAGGACACCGGGGAGCTGTTTTTT. This sequence encodes CASRTIRTSGKDTGELFF. V and J are TRBV7-8 and TRBJ2-2; 10 nucleotides agree with TRBD2. This CDR3 has 18 residues. V gave up 6 bases and J gave up 3 bases; unmatched junction bases: 13. Germline CDR1 and CDR2: SGHVS and FQNEAQ.

This clonotype was seen a few times. This chain links TRBV20-1 with TRBJ1-1; D ambiguous. The germline V gene encodes CDR1 DFQATT and CDR2 SNEGSKA (reference sequence). V lost 3 bases, J lost 3 bases, and 8 bases lay in between. CDR3 length equals 12 residues. The CDR3 sequence is CSASLRDTEAFF. The DNA for the CDR3 is TGCAGTGCTAGCCTCCGGGACACTGAAGCTTTCTTT.

In its sample, this clonotype was seen a few times. This sequence joins TRBV3-1 and TRBJ2-7; D remains ambiguous. The CDR3 contains 13 residues. Germline lookup yields CDR1 LGHDT and CDR2 YNNKEL (reference sequence). Trimming removed 1 base at V and 9 bases at J, with 13 bases between. CDR3 in DNA: TGTGCCAGCAGCCAAGGACTGGGGTTAGGGCAGTACGTC. Amino acids: CASSQGLGLGQYV.

The CDR3 reads CASSLRLAGRSYEQYF. Here the CDR3 DNA reads TGTGCCAGCAGCCTTCGACTAGCGGGACGCTCCTACGAGCAGTACTTC. The V gene is TRBV6-1, the J gene TRBJ2-7, with 11 bases matching TRBD2. V shed 6 bases, J shed 0 bases, and the junction held 7 bases outside the gene matches. The CDR3 covers 16 residues. Germline values: CDR1 MNHNS, CDR2 SASEGT.

This clonotype has a handful of counts. The gene calls are TRBV2 and TRBJ2-7, with a weak D call TRBD1 (6 bases). The CDR3 extends over 15 amino acids. Germline V CDR1 and CDR2: SNHLY, FYNNEI. The V and J ends lost 4 bases and 0 bases respectively, with 13 bases between them. The CDR3 spells CASSGRTESSYEQYF. DNA of the CDR3: TGTGCCAGCAGTGGAAGGACAGAGAGCTCCTACGAGCAGTACTTC.

V usage is TRBV20-1 and J usage is TRBJ1-2; no firm D call. Trimming pared 1 base from V and 8 bases from J, leaving 14 bases between. The CDR3 totals 13 residues. CDR1 and CDR2 from the germline V gene are DFQATT and SNEGSKA (reference sequence). The CDR3: CSARVFRRSGYTF. For the CDR3, the DNA is TGCAGTGCTAGAGTCTTCCGTCGGTCGGGCTACACCTTC.

This rearrangement joins TRBV3-1 to TRBJ1-1, with D hard to call. V was pared by 4 bases and J by 3 bases, with 12 bases between. Germline V CDR1 and CDR2: LGHDT, YNNKEL (reference sequence). This CDR3 spans 14 amino acids. CDR3 loop: CASSLPGSYTEAFF. CDR3 nucleotide sequence: TGTGCCAGCAGCCTTCCCGGGTCATACACTGAAGCTTTCTTT.

This clonotype was detected a few times. The V call is TRBV6-1, the J call TRBJ1-2; D not certain. The CDR3 totals 12 residues. Trimming cost V 5 bases and J 8 bases, with 12 bases left between them. The germline V gene encodes CDR1 MNHNS and CDR2 SASEGT. This CDR3 reads CASSPLPGGYTF. The CDR3 coding sequence is TGTGCCAGCAGTCCTCTTCCTGGCGGCTACACCTTC.